This TCR beta chain was captured by sequencing in a study of cytomegalovirus exposure and HLA in healthy donors. Study-wide findings and caveats: The authors enumerated roughly 180 TCR beta chains as linked to cytomegalovirus. Near-uniform donor sequencing depth was presumed by presence/absence analyses. TCR association rates varied by HLA locus in a later analysis, with DRB1 highest and HLA-C lowest.

Germline V gene data show CDR1 as KGHSH and CDR2 as LQKENI. After removal of 2 bases from V and 5 bases from J, the junction contained 3 bases not matched to a gene. The CDR3 is made up of 15 amino acids. Worth noting for this clone: Its antigen is not known.

The PCR used 60 Vbeta and 13 Jbeta primers. TCRdb's copy holds only in-frame clones and misses some; the assay was immunoSEQ multiplex PCR. The sample lists roughly 140,000 clones, around three quarters seen once, with 2% to 2.5% in the top ten. Material: PBMCs. This chain links TRBV18 with TRBJ1-4, with 9 bases matching TRBD1. The TCR was taken from a man younger than 40 in good health and CMV-seronegative. CDR3 amino acids: CASSPSGTGNEKLFF. CDR3 sequence (DNA): TGTGCCAGCTCACCAAGCGGGACAGGGAATGAAAAACTGTTTTTT.